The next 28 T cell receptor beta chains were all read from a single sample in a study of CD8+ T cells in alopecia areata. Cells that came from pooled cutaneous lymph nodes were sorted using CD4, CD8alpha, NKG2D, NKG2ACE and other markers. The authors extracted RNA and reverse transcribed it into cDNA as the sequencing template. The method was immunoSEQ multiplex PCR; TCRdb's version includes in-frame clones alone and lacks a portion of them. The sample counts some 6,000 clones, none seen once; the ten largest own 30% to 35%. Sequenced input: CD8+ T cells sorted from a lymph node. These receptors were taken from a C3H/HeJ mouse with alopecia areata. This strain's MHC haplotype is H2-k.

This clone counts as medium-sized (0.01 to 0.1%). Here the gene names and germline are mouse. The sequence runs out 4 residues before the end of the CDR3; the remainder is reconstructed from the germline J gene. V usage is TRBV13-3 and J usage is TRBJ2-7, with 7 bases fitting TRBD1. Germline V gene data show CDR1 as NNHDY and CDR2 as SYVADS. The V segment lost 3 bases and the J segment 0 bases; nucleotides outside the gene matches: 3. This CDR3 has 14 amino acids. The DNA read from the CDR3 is TGTGCCAGCAGTGGCCGGGACAGCTCCTAT. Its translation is CASSGRDSSY. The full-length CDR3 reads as CASSGRDSSYEQYF.

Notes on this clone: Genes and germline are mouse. The CDR3 protein is CASSITGFQDTQYF. CDR3 bases read: TGTGCCAGCAGTATAACAGGGTTCCAAGAC. The rearrangement joins TRBV19 to TRBJ2-5; maybe TRBD1 (6 bases). The CDR3 goes on 4 residues after the read ends, and that part is filled in from the germline J gene. CDR1 is FNHDT, CDR2 SITEND, per germline (reference sequence). Deletions cut 1 base from V and 2 bases from J, with 8 bases between. CDR3 length equals 14 residues.

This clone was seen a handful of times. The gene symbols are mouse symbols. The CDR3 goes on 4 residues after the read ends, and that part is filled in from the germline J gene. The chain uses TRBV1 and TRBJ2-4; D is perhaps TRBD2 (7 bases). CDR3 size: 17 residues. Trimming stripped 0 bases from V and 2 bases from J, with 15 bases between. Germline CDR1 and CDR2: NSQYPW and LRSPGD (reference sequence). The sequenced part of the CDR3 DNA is TGCACCTGCAGTGCAGATTGGTGGGGGGCCGATCAAAAC. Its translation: CTCSADWWGADQN. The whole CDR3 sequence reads CTCSADWWGADQNTLYF. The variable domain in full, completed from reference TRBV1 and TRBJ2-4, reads VTLLEQNPRWRLVPRGQAVNLRCILKNSQYPWMSWYQQDLQKQLQWLFTLRSPGDKEVKSLPGADYLATRVTDTELRLQVANMSQGRTLYCTCSADWWGADQNTLYFGAGTRLSVL.

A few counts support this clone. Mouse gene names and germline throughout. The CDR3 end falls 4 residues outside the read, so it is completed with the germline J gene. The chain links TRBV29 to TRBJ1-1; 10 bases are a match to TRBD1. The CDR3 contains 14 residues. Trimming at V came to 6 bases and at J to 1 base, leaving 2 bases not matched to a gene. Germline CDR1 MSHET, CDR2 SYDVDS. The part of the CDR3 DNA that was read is TGTGCTAGCAGGACAGGGGGCGGAAACACA. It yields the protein CASRTGGGNT. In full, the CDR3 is CASRTGGGNTEVFF.

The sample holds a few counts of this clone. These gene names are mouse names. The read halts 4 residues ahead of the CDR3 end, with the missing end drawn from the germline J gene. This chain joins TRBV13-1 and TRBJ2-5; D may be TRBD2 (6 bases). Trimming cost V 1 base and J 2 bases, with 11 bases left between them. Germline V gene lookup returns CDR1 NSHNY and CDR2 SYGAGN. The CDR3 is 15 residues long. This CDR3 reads CASSDSRTVQDTQYF. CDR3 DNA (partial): TGTGCCAGCAGTGATTCAAGGACTGTCCAAGAC.

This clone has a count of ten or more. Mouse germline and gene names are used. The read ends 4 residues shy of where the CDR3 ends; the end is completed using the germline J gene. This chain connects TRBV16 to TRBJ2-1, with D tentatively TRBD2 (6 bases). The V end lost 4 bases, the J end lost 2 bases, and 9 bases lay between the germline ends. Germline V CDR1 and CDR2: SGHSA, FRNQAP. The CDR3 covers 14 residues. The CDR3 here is CASSYSGDYAEQFF. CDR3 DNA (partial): TGTGCAAGCAGCTATTCTGGGGACTATGCT.

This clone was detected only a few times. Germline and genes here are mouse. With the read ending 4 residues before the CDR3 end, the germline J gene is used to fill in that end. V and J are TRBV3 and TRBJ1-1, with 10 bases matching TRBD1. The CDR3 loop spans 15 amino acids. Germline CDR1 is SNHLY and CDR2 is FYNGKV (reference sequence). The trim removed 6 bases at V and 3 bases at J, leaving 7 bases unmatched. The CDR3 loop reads CASSDPTGGHTEVFF. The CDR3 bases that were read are TGTGCCAGCAGTGATCCGACAGGGGGCCACACA.

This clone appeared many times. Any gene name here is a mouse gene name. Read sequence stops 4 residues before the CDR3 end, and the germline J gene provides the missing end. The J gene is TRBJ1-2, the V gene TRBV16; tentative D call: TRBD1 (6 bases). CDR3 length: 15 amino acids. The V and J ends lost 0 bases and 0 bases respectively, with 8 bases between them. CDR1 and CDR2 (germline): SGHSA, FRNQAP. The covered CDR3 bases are TGTGCAAGCAGCTTAGATCACAGGGCAAACTCC. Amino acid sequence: CASSLDHRANS. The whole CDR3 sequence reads CASSLDHRANSDYTF.

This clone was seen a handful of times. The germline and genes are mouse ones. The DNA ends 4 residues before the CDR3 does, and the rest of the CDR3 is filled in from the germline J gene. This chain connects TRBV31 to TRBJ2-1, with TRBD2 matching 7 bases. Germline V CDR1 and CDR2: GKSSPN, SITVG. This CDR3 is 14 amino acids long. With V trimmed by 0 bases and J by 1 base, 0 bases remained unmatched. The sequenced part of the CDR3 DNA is TGTGCCTGGAGTCTACTGGGGAACTATGCT. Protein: CAWSLLGNYA. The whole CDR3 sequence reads CAWSLLGNYAEQFF.

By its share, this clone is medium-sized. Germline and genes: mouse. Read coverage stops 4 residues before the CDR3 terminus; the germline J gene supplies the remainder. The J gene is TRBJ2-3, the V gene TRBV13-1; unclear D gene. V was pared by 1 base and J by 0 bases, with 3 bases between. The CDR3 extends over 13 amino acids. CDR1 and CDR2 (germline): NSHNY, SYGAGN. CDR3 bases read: TGTGCCAGCAGTGATTCTAGTGCAGAA. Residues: CASSDSSAE. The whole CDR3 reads CASSDSSAETLYF.

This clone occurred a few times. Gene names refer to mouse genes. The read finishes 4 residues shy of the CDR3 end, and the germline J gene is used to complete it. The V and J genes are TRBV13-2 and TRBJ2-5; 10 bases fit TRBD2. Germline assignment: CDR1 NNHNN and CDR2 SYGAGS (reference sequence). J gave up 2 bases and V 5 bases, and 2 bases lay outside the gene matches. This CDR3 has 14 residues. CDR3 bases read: TGTGCCAGCGGGGACTGGGGGTCCCAAGAC. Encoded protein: CASGDWGSQD. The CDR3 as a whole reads CASGDWGSQDTQYF.

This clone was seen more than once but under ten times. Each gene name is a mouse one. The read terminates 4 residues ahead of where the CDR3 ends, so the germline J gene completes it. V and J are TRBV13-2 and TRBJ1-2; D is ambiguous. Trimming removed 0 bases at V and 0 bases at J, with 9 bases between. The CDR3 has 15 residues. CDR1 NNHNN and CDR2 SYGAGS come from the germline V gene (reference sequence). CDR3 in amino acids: CASGDAMQTNSDYTF. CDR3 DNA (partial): TGTGCCAGCGGTGATGCGATGCAGACAAACTCC.

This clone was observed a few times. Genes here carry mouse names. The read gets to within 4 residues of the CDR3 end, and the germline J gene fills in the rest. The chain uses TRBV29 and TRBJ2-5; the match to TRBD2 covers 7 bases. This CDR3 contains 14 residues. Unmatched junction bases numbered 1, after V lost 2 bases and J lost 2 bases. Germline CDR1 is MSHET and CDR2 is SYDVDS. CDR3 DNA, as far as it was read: TGTGCTAGCAGTTTACTGGGGGTCCAAGAC. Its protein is CASSLLGVQD. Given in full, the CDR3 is CASSLLGVQDTQYF.

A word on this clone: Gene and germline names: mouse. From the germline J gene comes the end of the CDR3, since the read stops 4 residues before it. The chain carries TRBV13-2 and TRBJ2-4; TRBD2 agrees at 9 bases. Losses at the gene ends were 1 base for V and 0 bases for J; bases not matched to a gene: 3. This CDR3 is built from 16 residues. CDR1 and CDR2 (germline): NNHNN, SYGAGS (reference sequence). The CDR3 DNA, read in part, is TGTGCCAGCGGTGATCTGGGGGGGATTAGTCAAAAC. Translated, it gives CASGDLGGISQN. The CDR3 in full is CASGDLGGISQNTLYF.

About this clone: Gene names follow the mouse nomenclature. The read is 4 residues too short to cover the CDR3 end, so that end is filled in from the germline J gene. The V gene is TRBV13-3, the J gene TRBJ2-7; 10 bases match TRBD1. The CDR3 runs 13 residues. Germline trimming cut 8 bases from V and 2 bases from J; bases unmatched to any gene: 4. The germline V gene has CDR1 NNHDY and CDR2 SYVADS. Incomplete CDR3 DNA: TGTGCCAGTGCGGACAGGGGGACCTAT. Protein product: CASADRGTY. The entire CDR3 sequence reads CASADRGTYEQYF.

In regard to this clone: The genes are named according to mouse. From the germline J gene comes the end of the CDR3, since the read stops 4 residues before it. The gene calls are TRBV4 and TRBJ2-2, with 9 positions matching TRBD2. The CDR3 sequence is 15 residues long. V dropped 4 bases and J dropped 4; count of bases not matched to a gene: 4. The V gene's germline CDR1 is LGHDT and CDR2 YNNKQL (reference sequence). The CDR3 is CASSLTGGGTGQLYF. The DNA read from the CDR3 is TGTGCCAGCAGCTTGACTGGGGGAGGCACCGGG.

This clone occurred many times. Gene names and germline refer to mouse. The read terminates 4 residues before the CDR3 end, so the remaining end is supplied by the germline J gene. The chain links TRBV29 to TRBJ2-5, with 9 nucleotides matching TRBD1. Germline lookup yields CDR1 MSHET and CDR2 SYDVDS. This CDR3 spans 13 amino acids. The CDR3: CASSQDRGDTQYF. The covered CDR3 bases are TGTGCTAGCAGTCAGGACAGGGGAGAC.

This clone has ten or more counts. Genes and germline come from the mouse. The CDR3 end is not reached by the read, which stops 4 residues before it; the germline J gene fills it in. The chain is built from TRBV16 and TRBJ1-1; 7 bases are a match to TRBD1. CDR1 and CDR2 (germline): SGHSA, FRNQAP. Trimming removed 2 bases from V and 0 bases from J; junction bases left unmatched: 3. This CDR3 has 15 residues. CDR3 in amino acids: CASSLHRGANTEVFF. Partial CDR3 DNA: TGTGCAAGCAGCTTACACAGGGGTGCAAACACA.

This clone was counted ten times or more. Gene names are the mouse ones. The CDR3 sequence is CASSQQTNAEQFF. Incomplete CDR3 DNA: TGTGCCAGCAGCCAACAGACGAATGCT. The chain combines TRBV5 with TRBJ2-1; D gene ambiguous. The read ends 4 residues shy of where the CDR3 ends; the end is completed using the germline J gene. Deletions cut 2 bases from V and 5 bases from J, with 7 bases between. This CDR3 contains 13 residues. Germline assignment: CDR1 LGHNA and CDR2 YNLKQL (reference sequence).

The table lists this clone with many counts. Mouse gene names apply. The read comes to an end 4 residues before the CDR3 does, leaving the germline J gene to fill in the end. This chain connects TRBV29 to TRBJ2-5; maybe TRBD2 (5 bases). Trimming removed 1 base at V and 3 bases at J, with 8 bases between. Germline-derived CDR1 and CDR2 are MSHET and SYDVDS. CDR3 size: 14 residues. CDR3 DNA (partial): TGTGCTAGCAGTTTATTGGGGATTCAAGAC. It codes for CASSLLGIQD. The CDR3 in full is CASSLLGIQDTQYF.

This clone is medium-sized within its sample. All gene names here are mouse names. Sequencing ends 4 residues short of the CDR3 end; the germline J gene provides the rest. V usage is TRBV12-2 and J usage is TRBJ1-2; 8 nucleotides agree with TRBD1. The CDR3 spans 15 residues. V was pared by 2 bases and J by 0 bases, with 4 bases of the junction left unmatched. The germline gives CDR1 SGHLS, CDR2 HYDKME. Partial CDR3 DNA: TGTGCCAGCTCTCCACCGGACAGGGCAAACTCC. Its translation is CASSPPDRANS. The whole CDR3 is CASSPPDRANSDYTF.

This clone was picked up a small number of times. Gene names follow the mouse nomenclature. The chain's CDR3 is CASSIGGTGGDEQYF. Partial CDR3 DNA: TGTGCCAGCAGTATAGGCGGGACAGGGGGCGAT. V usage is TRBV19 and J usage is TRBJ2-7; the match to TRBD1 covers 12 bases. Read data end 4 residues before the CDR3 end; the end is taken from the germline J gene. Germline V CDR1 and CDR2: FNHDT, SITEND (reference sequence). The CDR3 loop spans 15 amino acids.

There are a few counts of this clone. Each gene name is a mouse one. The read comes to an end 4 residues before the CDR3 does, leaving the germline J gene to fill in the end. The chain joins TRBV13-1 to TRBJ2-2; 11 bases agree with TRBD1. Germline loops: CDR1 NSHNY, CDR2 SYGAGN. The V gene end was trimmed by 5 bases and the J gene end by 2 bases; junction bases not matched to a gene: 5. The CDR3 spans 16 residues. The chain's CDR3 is CASSPGQGANTGQLYF. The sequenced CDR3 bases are TGTGCCAGCAGCCCCGGACAGGGGGCCAACACCGGG.

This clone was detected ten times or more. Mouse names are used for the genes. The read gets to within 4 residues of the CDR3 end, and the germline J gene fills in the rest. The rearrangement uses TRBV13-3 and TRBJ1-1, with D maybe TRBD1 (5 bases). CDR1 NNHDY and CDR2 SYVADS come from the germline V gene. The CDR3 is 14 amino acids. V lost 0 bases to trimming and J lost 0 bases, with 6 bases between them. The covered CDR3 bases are TGTGCCAGCAGTGATGCAGGGAAGAACACA. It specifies CASSDAGKNT. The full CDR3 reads CASSDAGKNTEVFF.

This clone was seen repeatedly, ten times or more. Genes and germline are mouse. CDR3 sequence: CASSGGTGGNTGQLYF. The covered CDR3 bases are TGTGCCAGCAGTGGAGGGACAGGGGGAAACACCGGG. V usage is TRBV13-3 and J usage is TRBJ2-2, with 11 bases fitting TRBD1. From the germline J gene comes the end of the CDR3, since the read stops 4 residues before it. Per germline, CDR1 NNHDY and CDR2 SYVADS. V lost 3 bases to trimming and J lost 1 base; unmatched junction nucleotides: 2. The CDR3 is 16 amino acids.

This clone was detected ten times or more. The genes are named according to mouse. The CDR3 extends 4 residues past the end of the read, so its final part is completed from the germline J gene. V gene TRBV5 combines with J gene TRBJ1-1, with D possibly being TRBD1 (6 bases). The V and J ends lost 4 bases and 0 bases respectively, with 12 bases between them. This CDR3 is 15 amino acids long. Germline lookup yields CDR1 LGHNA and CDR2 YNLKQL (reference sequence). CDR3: CASSPGGTTNTEVFF. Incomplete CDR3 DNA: TGTGCCAGCAGCCCTGGGGGGACAACAAACACA.

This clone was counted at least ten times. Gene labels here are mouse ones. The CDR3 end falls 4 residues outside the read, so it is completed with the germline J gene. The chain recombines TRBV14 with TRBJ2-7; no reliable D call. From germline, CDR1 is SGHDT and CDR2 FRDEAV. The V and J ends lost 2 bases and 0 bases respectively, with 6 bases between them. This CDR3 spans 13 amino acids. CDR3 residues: CASSLQSSYEQYF. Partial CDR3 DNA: TGTGCCAGCAGTTTACAAAGCTCCTAT.

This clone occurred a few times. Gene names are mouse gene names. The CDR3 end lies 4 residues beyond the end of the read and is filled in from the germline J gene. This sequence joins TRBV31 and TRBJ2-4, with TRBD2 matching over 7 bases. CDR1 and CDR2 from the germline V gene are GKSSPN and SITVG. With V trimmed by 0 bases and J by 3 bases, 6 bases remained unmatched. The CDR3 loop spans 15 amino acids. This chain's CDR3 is CAWSLTGVWQNTLYF. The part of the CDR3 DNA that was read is TGTGCCTGGAGTCTAACTGGGGTTTGGCAAAAC.